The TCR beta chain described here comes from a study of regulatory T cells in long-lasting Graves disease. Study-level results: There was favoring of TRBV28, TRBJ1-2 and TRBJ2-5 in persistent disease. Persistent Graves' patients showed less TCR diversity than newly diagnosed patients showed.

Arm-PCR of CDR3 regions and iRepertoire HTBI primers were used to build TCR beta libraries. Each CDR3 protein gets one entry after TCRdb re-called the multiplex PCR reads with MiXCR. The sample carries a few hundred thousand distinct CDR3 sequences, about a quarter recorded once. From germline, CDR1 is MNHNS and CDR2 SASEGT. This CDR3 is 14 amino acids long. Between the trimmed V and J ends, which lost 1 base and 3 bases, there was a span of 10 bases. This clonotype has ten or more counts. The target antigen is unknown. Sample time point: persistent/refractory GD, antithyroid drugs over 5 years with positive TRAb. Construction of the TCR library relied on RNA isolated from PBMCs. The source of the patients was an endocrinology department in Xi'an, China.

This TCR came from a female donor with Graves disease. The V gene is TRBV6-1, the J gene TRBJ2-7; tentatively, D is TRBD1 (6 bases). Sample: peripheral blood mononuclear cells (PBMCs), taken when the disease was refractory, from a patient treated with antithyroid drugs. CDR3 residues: CASSEGQGYYEQYF. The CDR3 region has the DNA TGTGCCAGCAGTGAAGGGCAGGGGTACTACGAGCAGTACTTC.